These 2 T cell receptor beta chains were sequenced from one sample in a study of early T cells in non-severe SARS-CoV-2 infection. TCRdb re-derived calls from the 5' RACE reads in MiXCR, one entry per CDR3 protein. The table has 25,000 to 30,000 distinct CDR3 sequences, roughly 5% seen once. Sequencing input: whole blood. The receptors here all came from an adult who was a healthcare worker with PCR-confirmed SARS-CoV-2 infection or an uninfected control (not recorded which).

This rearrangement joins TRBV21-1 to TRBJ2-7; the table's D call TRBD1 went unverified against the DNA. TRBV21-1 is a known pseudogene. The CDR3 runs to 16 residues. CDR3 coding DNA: TGTGCCAGCAGCAAACGTTGCAGGGGACAGGAGGACGAGCAGTACTTC. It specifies CASSKRCRGQEDEQYF.

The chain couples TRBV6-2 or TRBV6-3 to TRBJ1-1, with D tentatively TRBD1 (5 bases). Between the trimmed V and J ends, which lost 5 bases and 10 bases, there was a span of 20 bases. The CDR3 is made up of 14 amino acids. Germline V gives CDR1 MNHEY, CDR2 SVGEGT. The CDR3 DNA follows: TGTGCCAGCAGTACAACCCGAGACAGCCGGGGAGCTTTCTTT. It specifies CASSTTRDSRGAFF.